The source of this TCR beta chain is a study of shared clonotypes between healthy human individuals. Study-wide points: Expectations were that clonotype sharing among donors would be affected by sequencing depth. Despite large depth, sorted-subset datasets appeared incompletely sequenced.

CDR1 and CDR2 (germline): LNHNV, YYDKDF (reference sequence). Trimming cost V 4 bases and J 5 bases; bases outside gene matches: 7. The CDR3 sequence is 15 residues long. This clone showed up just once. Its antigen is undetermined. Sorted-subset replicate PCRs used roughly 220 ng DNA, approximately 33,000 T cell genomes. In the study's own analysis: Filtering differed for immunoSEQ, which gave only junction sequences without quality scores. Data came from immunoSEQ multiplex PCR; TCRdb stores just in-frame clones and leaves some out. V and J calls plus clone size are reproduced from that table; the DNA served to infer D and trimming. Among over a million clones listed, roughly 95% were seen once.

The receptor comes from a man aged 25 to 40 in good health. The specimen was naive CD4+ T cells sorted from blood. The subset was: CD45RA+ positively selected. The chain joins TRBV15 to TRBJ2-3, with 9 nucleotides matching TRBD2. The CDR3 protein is CATSNSGSIGDTQYF. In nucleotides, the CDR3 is TGTGCCACCAGCAATAGCGGGAGTATCGGAGATACGCAGTATTTT.